This T cell receptor beta chain was obtained from a study of Graves' ophthalmopathy and Graves' hyperthyroidism. Whole-study findings and limits: Appearing in blood as well were most expanded thyroid clonotypes above 0.001 frequency.

This clonotype was detected once. Its antigen remains unknown. Beta-chain TCR CDR3 regions were amplified from RNA transcripts. HTBI-primed first-round RT-PCR preceded second-round multiplex PCR. TCRdb re-called the multiplex PCR reads with MiXCR, one entry per CDR3 protein. Here the sample spans hundreds of thousands of distinct CDR3 sequences, 35% to 50% being singletons. Germline V gene sequence: CDR1 SNHLY, CDR2 FYNNEI. V was cut by 11 bases and J by 7 bases, with 15 bases left in between. The CDR3 totals 12 residues. Moderate-to-severe activity, CAS ≥3, NOSPECS ≥4 and a duration under 3 months were seen in donors with ophthalmopathy.

V is TRBV2 and J is TRBJ1-5, with a tentative D call TRBD1 (5 bases). Sample: peripheral blood. This receptor was taken from an adult man with Graves' ophthalmopathy. The CDR3 DNA sequence: TGTGCCCTGGGAAGGGCAGGGCAGCCCCAGCATTTT. Protein sequence: CALGRAGQPQHF.